Included here is one T cell receptor beta chain sequence, with context. CDR1 is SGHNT and CDR2 is YENEEA in the germline V gene. The V end lost 5 bases, the J end lost 4 bases, and 17 bases lay between the germline ends. This CDR3 has 15 residues. This record belongs to a study of blood T cells in healthy people across ages. Primers used in a second PCR of roughly 6 to 12 cycles were a sample-barcoded 5' primer and a J-beta primer mix. Per-sample output comprised a minimum of 2.5 million paired-end reads containing CDR3. TCRdb called the 5' RACE reads again in MiXCR, with one record for every CDR3 protein. Here the sample spans about 930,000 distinct CDR3 sequences, under 35% being singletons. In addition, the sample was reused for a study of T cells of mothers and their children.

The sample consisted of blood. This chain joins TRBV11-3 and TRBJ2-5, with D tentatively TRBD1 (5 bases). The TCR comes from a woman in her thirties or forties in good health. As DNA, the CDR3 is TGTGCCAGCAGCCCTGACAGCCGGTTATCAGAGACCCAGTACTTC. Translated: CASSPDSRLSETQYF. The variable domain in full, completed from reference TRBV11-3 and TRBJ2-5, reads EAGVVQSPRYKIIEKKQPVAFWCNPISGHNTLYWYLQNLGQGPELLIRYENEEAVDDSQLPKDRFSAERLKGVDSTLKIQPAELGDSAVYLCASSPDSRLSETQYFGPGTRLLVL.